Listed below are T cell receptor beta chains from one sample, sequenced in a study of human T cells and chemical hapten exposure. TCRdb fed the RACE reads into MiXCR, producing one record per CDR3 protein. The table lists roughly 100,000 distinct CDR3 sequences, roughly a tenth of them singletons, with about 2% in the top ten. Sequencing used whole blood, obtained in connection with sensitization to the hapten diphenylcyclopropenone (DPC). The source is a woman aged 40 to 55 with alopecia areata. Some clones in this sample may be carry-over from other donors' samples. Each CDR3 is given with its conserved first and last residue. The order of the fields is clone size, J gene, D gene, V gene, CDR3 DNA, CDR3 protein. The D gene is left open where the match is weak. Expanded clones are given a class, and other clones once, few, many or no size at all.

many	TRBJ2-7	TRBD2	TRBV18	TGTGCCAGCTCACCTGGGACTAGCGGGATCGACGAGCAGTACTTC	CASSPGTSGIDEQYF
NA	TRBJ2-1	TRBD2	TRBV7-2	TGTGCCAGCAGCTGGGGACTAGTCAATGAGCAGTTCTTC	CASSWGLVNEQFF
few	TRBJ2-3	TRBD2	TRBV5-1	TGCGCCAGCAGCGAAGGACTAGCGGGGACGGCAGATACGCAGTATTTT	CASSEGLAGTADTQYF
NA	TRBJ1-1	NA	TRBV27	TGTGCCAGCAGTTTAACTTCCCAGGGGTTAGGGACTGAAGCTTTCTTT	CASSLTSQGLGTEAFF
few	TRBJ2-3	NA	TRBV28	TGTGCCAGCAGTCCCACTCAGGGGATCGGCACAGATACGCAGTATTTT	CASSPTQGIGTDTQYF
many	TRBJ2-7	TRBD2	TRBV18	TGTGCCAGCTCCCCTCCCGCGGGAGGGCACGAGCAGTACTTC	CASSPPAGGHEQYF
few	TRBJ1-1	TRBD1	TRBV28	TGTGCCAGCAGGCCCCGGACAGGGGGGAACACTGAAGCTTTCTTT	CASRPRTGGNTEAFF
many	TRBJ2-3	NA	TRBV24-1	TGTGCCACCAGGGATCAGGGCACAGATACGCAGTATTTT	CATRDQGTDTQYF
NA	TRBJ2-5	NA	TRBV2	TGTGCCAGCAGTGTCTTGACAATTCAAGAGACCCAGTACTTC	CASSVLTIQETQYF
many	TRBJ2-7	TRBD2	TRBV13	TGTGCCAGCAGCTTAGGCGTCACTAGCGGGAGCGAGCAGTACTTC	CASSLGVTSGSEQYF
NA	TRBJ1-1	TRBD1	TRBV11-2	TGTGCCAGCAGAGACAGGGTAATGAACACTGAAGCTTTCTTT	CASRDRVMNTEAFF
many	TRBJ2-3	TRBD2	TRBV10-3	TGTGCCTCTAACAGCGGGGACTTCACAGATACGCAGTATTTT	CASNSGDFTDTQYF
NA	TRBJ2-1	NA	TRBV30	TGTGCCTTCTTACCCCGGGGCGGTGAGCAGTTCTTC	CAFLPRGGEQFF
few	TRBJ1-5	NA	TRBV7-9	TGTGCCAGCAGCTTAGGTGCGGGTCAGCCCCAGCATTTT	CASSLGAGQPQHF
few	TRBJ2-2	NA	TRBV7-3	TGTGCCAGCAGCCGAACCCTCACCGGGGAGCTGTTTTTT	CASSRTLTGELFF
NA	TRBJ2-2	NA	TRBV6-2/TRBV6-3	TGTGCCAGCAGTTTACAGCTTATGAACACCGGGGAGCTGTTTTTT	CASSLQLMNTGELFF
few	TRBJ2-2	TRBD2	TRBV7-3	TGTGCCACCAGAGCGGGAGCGGGGGCCGGGGAGCTGTTTTTT	CATRAGAGAGELFF
few	TRBJ1-1	NA	TRBV5-4	TGTGCCAGCAGCTTGCTTCCGATGGGCACTGAAGCTTTCTTT	CASSLLPMGTEAFF
NA	TRBJ1-4	TRBD1	TRBV4-2	TGTGCCAGCAGCCCGGGACAGGGAGGTGAAAAACTGTTTTTT	CASSPGQGGEKLFF
few	TRBJ1-6	TRBD1	TRBV4-3	TGCGCCAGCAGCCAGTTTGCAGGGGGTAGTTCACCCCTCCACTTT	CASSQFAGGSSPLHF
many	TRBJ2-5	NA	TRBV5-5	TGTGCCAGCAGCTTGATCGAGGGAGAGACCCAGTACTTC	CASSLIEGETQYF
few	TRBJ2-5	NA	TRBV7-2	TGTGCCAGCAGCTTAGGCAGAAGAGAGACCCAGTACTTC	CASSLGRRETQYF
medium-sized	TRBJ2-3	TRBD2	TRBV6-4	TGTGCCAGCAGTGACGGTACTAGCGGGAGCACAGATACGCAGTATTTT	CASSDGTSGSTDTQYF
many	TRBJ1-1	NA	TRBV9	TGTGCCAGCAGTCGGGGATCCGGACCGTGGACGGGCACTGAAGCTTTCTTT	CASSRGSGPWTGTEAFF
many	TRBJ2-3	TRBD2	TRBV11-1	TGTGCCAGCAGCTTAGGTGCGGGAGGCCACACAGATACGCAGTATTTT	CASSLGAGGHTDTQYF
many	TRBJ1-1	NA	TRBV9	TGTGCCAGCAGCCAGGGACTGAACACTGAAGCTTTCTTT	CASSQGLNTEAFF
NA	TRBJ2-1	TRBD2	TRBV29-1	TGCAGCGTGCGGACTAGCGGGACAGAGCAGTTCTTC	CSVRTSGTEQFF
once	TRBJ2-7	NA	TRBV18	TGTGCCAGCTCACCATACCCAGGGTGCCGCTACGAGCAGTACTTC	CASSPYPGCRYEQYF
NA	TRBJ2-7	NA	TRBV10-3	TGTGCCATCAGTGACCCCCCGGAAGGAGATTACGAGCAGTACTTC	CAISDPPEGDYEQYF
NA	TRBJ2-5	TRBD1	TRBV12-3/TRBV12-4	TGTGCCAGCAGACCACCCGGGACAGGGTTCCAAGAGACCCAGTACTTC	CASRPPGTGFQETQYF
few	TRBJ1-5	TRBD1	TRBV20-1	TGCAGTGCTAGAGACATCACTCCGGGACAGGTTAGCAATCAGCCCCAGCATTTT	CSARDITPGQVSNQPQHF
NA	TRBJ1-3	NA	TRBV7-2	TGTGCCAGCAGCACCCCCCCAGCTGGAAACACCATATATTTT	CASSTPPAGNTIYF
few	TRBJ1-3	NA	TRBV12-3/TRBV12-4	TGTGCCAGCAGTTTAGAGGTCACCATATATTTT	CASSLEVTIYF
few	TRBJ2-1	NA	TRBV7-2	TGTGCCAGCAGCTGGAGTTACAATGAGCAGTTCTTC	CASSWSYNEQFF
few	TRBJ1-5	NA	TRBV18	TGTGCCAGCTCAACAGGGAACAATCAGCCCCAGCATTTT	CASSTGNNQPQHF